The subject of this entry is one TCR beta chain. The data are from a study of CD8 T cells in Susac syndrome. RNA was extracted with the RNeasy kit, and a quantity of roughly 0.5 to 1 ug was reverse transcribed using random hexamers. With immunoSEQ multiplex PCR, TCR beta CDR3 was amplified across 54 Vbeta and 13 Jbeta. TCRdb re-derived calls from the immunoSEQ multiplex PCR reads in MiXCR, one entry per CDR3 protein. This table has approximately 120,000 distinct CDR3 sequences, 90% to 98% appearing once. Germline-derived CDR1 and CDR2 are KGHSH and LQKENI. This CDR3 comprises 13 residues. The V gene end was trimmed by 3 bases and the J gene end by 5 bases; junction bases not matched to a gene: 3.

The receptor was isolated from a human donor in good health. The sequencing sample was made of CD4+ T cells from PBMCs. This chain links TRBV18 with TRBJ2-5; 7 bases are a match to TRBD1. CDR3 DNA sequence: TGTGCCAGCTCACCGACAGGGATGGAGACCCAGTACTTC. Its protein product is CASSPTGMETQYF. The full variable domain, with the rest looked up from reference TRBV18 and TRBJ2-5, is NAGVMQNPRHLVRRRGQEARLRCSPMKGHSHVYWYRQLPEEGLKFMVYLQKENIIDESGMPKERFSAEFPKEGPSILRIQQVVRGDSAAYFCASSPTGMETQYFGPGTRLLVL.